This T cell receptor beta chain was retrieved from a study of CD8 T cells in Susac syndrome. Per the germline V gene, CDR1 is ENHRY and CDR2 is SYGVKD. The CDR3 totals 14 residues. The junction had 5 bases not matched to a gene; V was cut back by 8 bases and J by 2 bases. Controls were drawn from healthy donors and were matched for age and sex. TEMRA cells underwent FACS enrichment and CD8+ and CD4+ T cells underwent negative isolation. A quantity of roughly 0.5 to 1 ug RNA underwent reverse transcription using random hexamers. From the immunoSEQ multiplex PCR reads, TCRdb called clonotypes with MiXCR, one entry per CDR3 protein. The sample lists some 57,000 distinct CDR3 sequences; approximately 94% were seen once.

The clonotype originates from a human donor in good health. The sample was CD8+ T cells from PBMCs. The chain carries TRBV10-3 and TRBJ2-3; 9 bases are a match to TRBD1. The DNA of the CDR3 is TGTGCCATCGGGACAGGGAATTTCACAGATACGCAGTATTTT. Protein sequence: CAIGTGNFTDTQYF.